A selection of T cell receptor beta chains follows, all from one sample in a study of neurological immune-mediated disorders. Using its own MiXCR run on the 5' RACE reads, TCRdb lists one record per CDR3 protein. The sample contains some 37,000 distinct CDR3 sequences, less than 3.5% of which appear only once. Sequenced input: PBMCs. These receptors were taken from a woman aged 55 to 70 with multiple sclerosis. CDR3s include the opening cysteine and the closing phenylalanine or tryptophan. D genes are given only for firm matches. Where a row states a size, it is once, few, many or the class of an expanded clone; other rows omit it.

many | TRBJ2-7 | TRBV30 | NA | TGTGCCTGGATTAAAGGGGGGACAGTCGACTACGAGCAGTACTTC | CAWIKGGTVDYEQYF
many | TRBJ1-2 | TRBV5-6 | NA | TGTGCCAGCAGCTTGGGTTCACAGGGACCCTATGGCTACACCTTC | CASSLGSQGPYGYTF
few | TRBJ2-7 | TRBV20-1 | NA | TGCAGTGCTAGGGGGGGGGCAGGTGGCGGGTACGAGCAGTACTTC | CSARGGAGGGYEQYF
many | TRBJ1-4 | TRBV18 | TRBD1 | TGTGCCAGCTCACCGGGACAGGGGAATGAAAAACTGTTTTTT | CASSPGQGNEKLFF
many | TRBJ2-7 | TRBV20-1 | NA | TGCAGTGCTAGAAGAGCAGCCTCCTACGAGCAGTACTTC | CSARRAASYEQYF
many | TRBJ2-1 | TRBV15 | TRBD1 | TGTGCCACCAGCAGGGATATGGACAGGGGCCCTGAGCAGTTCTTC | CATSRDMDRGPEQFF
few | TRBJ2-7 | TRBV5-1 | NA | TGCGCCAGCAGCCGGGACCAGGGTTCCTACGAGCAGTACTTC | CASSRDQGSYEQYF
many | TRBJ2-6 | TRBV9 | NA | TGTGCCAGCAGCGTAGGTCTAGTGGGGGCCAACGTCCTGACTTTC | CASSVGLVGANVLTF
NA | TRBJ2-7 | TRBV9 | TRBD1 | TGTGCCAGCAGCGTAACTGACAGGGCCTCAGAGCAGTACTTC | CASSVTDRASEQYF
many | TRBJ2-3 | TRBV10-2 | NA | TGCGCCAGCAGTGTAGGCCACAGAACAGATACGCAGTATTTT | CASSVGHRTDTQYF
many | TRBJ2-1 | TRBV29-1 | NA | TGCAGCGTTGGCCAGACCTACAATGAGCAGTTCTTC | CSVGQTYNEQFF
many | TRBJ2-1 | TRBV5-5 | NA | TGTGCCAGCAGCTTAGCCGCCCAGGAGCAGTTCTTC | CASSLAAQEQFF
many | TRBJ1-2 | TRBV6-6 | TRBD1 | TGTGCCAGCAGTCCTAAGACAGGGCGAGGTGGCTACACCTTC | CASSPKTGRGGYTF
many | TRBJ2-5 | TRBV5-1 | NA | TGCGCCAGCAGACCCGGGACTCCCGGCGGGGAGACCCAGTACTTC | CASRPGTPGGETQYF
many | TRBJ2-1 | TRBV2 | TRBD2 | TGTGCCAGCAGTCCCCGGGTAGCGGGGGGGCCGAAGTTCTTC | CASSPRVAGGPKFF
many | TRBJ1-2 | TRBV20-1 | NA | TGCAGTGCTAGAAAGGGACAAGTAGGCTATGGCTACACCTTC | CSARKGQVGYGYTF
many | TRBJ2-3 | TRBV5-1 | NA | TGCGCCAGCAGCACGCAAGGATTGAAAGATACGCAGTATTTT | CASSTQGLKDTQYF
many | TRBJ2-3 | TRBV7-2 | TRBD2 | TGTGCCAGCAGCAACGGGGGGGGGATAGCAGATACGCAGTATTTT | CASSNGGGIADTQYF
many | TRBJ2-7 | TRBV7-8 | NA | TGTGCCAGCAGCTTGACAAGCCAGAGCTCCTACGAGCAGTACTTC | CASSLTSQSSYEQYF
many | TRBJ1-5 | TRBV6-5 | NA | TGTGCCAGCAGCCGGGGTGGTCAGCCCCAGCATTTT | CASSRGGQPQHF
many | TRBJ1-1 | TRBV20-1 | TRBD1 | TGCAGTGCTAGCAGGGGGACTGAAGCTTTCTTT | CSASRGTEAFF
medium-sized | TRBJ2-7 | TRBV20-1 | NA | TGCAGTGCCCCCGCGAGACAGGCCTCCTCCGAGCAGTACTTC | CSAPARQASSEQYF
many | TRBJ1-2 | TRBV7-8 | NA | TGTGCCAGCAGCTTAGTGTTAAGAGACCTCAACTATGGCTACACCTTC | CASSLVLRDLNYGYTF
many | TRBJ2-3 | TRBV5-1 | TRBD2 | TGCGCCAGCAGCTTGCCAGCGGGGGACACAGATACGCAGTATTTT | CASSLPAGDTDTQYF
few | TRBJ2-2 | TRBV5-1 | TRBD1 | TGCGCCAGCAGCCAGGGACAGGCAACCGGGGAGCTGTTTTTT | CASSQGQATGELFF
many | TRBJ1-4 | TRBV7-9 | TRBD1 | TGTGCCAGCAGCCTTGGACAGGGTCGGGAAAAACTGTTTTTT | CASSLGQGREKLFF
many | TRBJ1-2 | TRBV20-1 | NA | TGCAGGCCACGGGGCGCTGCGGATTACTACACCTTC | CRPRGAADYYTF
many | TRBJ1-2 | TRBV20-1 | NA | TGCAGTGCTTTCCTCCACAGGGTTGTAAATGGCTACACCTTC | CSAFLHRVVNGYTF
many | TRBJ1-5 | TRBV3-1 | TRBD1 | TGTGCCAGCAGCCGTACAGGGGACCATCAGCCCCAGCATTTT | CASSRTGDHQPQHF
many | TRBJ2-5 | TRBV5-1 | NA | TGCGCCAGCAACCAAGGGGGTGTGTACCAAGAGACCCAGTACTTC | CASNQGGVYQETQYF
medium-sized | TRBJ2-5 | TRBV7-2 | TRBD1 | TGTGCCAGCAGCTGGGACAGCCAAGAGACCCAGTACTTC | CASSWDSQETQYF
many | TRBJ1-5 | TRBV7-2 | NA | TGTGCCAGCAGCTTACGGACAGCTTATAGCAATCAGCCCCAGCATTTT | CASSLRTAYSNQPQHF
many | TRBJ1-5 | TRBV6-5 | TRBD1 | TGTGCCAGCAGTGCGGCGCGGACAGGGGGAGATCAGCCCCAGCATTTT | CASSAARTGGDQPQHF
many | TRBJ2-3 | TRBV12-3/TRBV12-4 | TRBD1 | TGTGCCAGCAGTTCTCGGACAGGGATCACAGATACGCAGTATTTT | CASSSRTGITDTQYF
many | TRBJ1-4 | TRBV5-1 | NA | TGCGCCAGCAGCCCATTGGGTCTCGCAACTAATGAAAAACTGTTTTTT | CASSPLGLATNEKLFF
many | TRBJ2-5 | TRBV18 | TRBD2 | TGTGCCAGCTCAACCATCGGGGGGGATCACCAAGAGACCCAGTACTTC | CASSTIGGDHQETQYF
many | TRBJ2-7 | TRBV27 | NA | TGTGCCAGCACCCTCGTAGTCGGGGCCGGGTACGAGCAGTACTTC | CASTLVVGAGYEQYF
many | TRBJ1-5 | TRBV10-3 | NA | TGTGCCATCAGTACCACAGGGATGGAGAATCAGCCCCAGCATTTT | CAISTTGMENQPQHF
many | TRBJ1-5 | TRBV12-3/TRBV12-4 | NA | TGTGCCAGCAGGACCCTGGGCCCCAATCAGCCCCAGCATTTT | CASRTLGPNQPQHF
many | TRBJ2-1 | TRBV5-1 | TRBD2 | TGCGCCAGCAGCGCCCGACTAGCGGGGGGGTCCTACAATGAGCAGTTCTTC | CASSARLAGGSYNEQFF
many | TRBJ2-1 | TRBV20-1 | NA | TGCAGTGCCAACAAACCGGGATCAAACAATGAGCAGTTCTTC | CSANKPGSNNEQFF
many | TRBJ2-5 | TRBV5-1 | NA | TGCGCCAGCAGCGAGGACCGAGCCCAAGAGACCCAGTACTTC | CASSEDRAQETQYF
few | TRBJ2-7 | TRBV10-3 | NA | TGTGCCATCAGTGACCACTCAGGGACGAGCTCCTACGAGCAGTACTTC | CAISDHSGTSSYEQYF
many | TRBJ2-1 | TRBV20-1 | NA | TGCAGTGCTAGAAAACCGGAGGGCCGCTCCTACAATGAGCAGTTCTTC | CSARKPEGRSYNEQFF
many | TRBJ2-5 | TRBV6-5 | NA | TGTGCCAGCAGATACGGGTCGGGGATAGCCCGAGAGACCCAGTACTTC | CASRYGSGIARETQYF
many | TRBJ2-7 | TRBV12-3/TRBV12-4 | NA | TGTGCCAGCAGTTTATTTCTAGGGGGGGCTACAGAGCAGTACTTC | CASSLFLGGATEQYF
many | TRBJ2-1 | TRBV20-1 | NA | TGCAGTGCTCCCGACCACAATGAGCAGTTCTTC | CSAPDHNEQFF
many | TRBJ1-1 | TRBV29-1 | NA | TGCAGCGCCCGAATTGGTGGGCCGTCCCAGCTGGAAGCTTTCTTT | CSARIGGPSQLEAFF
many | TRBJ1-2 | TRBV20-1 | NA | TGCAGTGCCGGGACCATTTATGGCTACACCTTC | CSAGTIYGYTF
many | TRBJ2-3 | TRBV5-1 | TRBD2 | TGCGCCAGCAGCCCGGGACTAGCGAGCACAGATACGCAGTATTTT | CASSPGLASTDTQYF
many | TRBJ2-5 | TRBV7-8 | TRBD2 | TGTGCCAGCAGTTCCACCCGGATAGGGACTAGCGGGGTGAAGACCCAGTACTTC | CASSSTRIGTSGVKTQYF
many | TRBJ2-7 | TRBV6-2/TRBV6-3 | TRBD2 | TGTGCCAGCAGTTACGGGACTAGCCGAGGAAACTACGAGCAGTACTTC | CASSYGTSRGNYEQYF
many | TRBJ2-5 | TRBV27 | TRBD1 | TGTGCCAGCAGTCCCCGGGTGGGACAGAAACAAGAGACCCAGTACTTC | CASSPRVGQKQETQYF
many | TRBJ1-1 | TRBV29-1 | NA | TGCAGCGTTGATTGGCAGGGAAGGGGAGAAGCTTTCTTT | CSVDWQGRGEAFF
many | TRBJ2-3 | TRBV7-2 | NA | TGTGCCAGCAGCTTGGCAAGCGGGTCGTCAGATACGCAGTATTTT | CASSLASGSSDTQYF
many | TRBJ1-2 | TRBV20-1 | NA | TGCAGTGCCCCGGCGAGGGGAAACTATGGCTACACCTTC | CSAPARGNYGYTF
many | TRBJ2-1 | TRBV5-1 | TRBD2 | TGCGCCAGCAGCCCCGGCGGGGGCTACAATGAGCAGTTCTTC | CASSPGGGYNEQFF
many | TRBJ2-2 | TRBV12-3/TRBV12-4 | NA | TGTGCCAGCAGTCGGTCAGATAACACCGGGGAGCTGTTTTTT | CASSRSDNTGELFF
many | TRBJ1-1 | TRBV29-1 | NA | TGCAGCGTTGGGGGCTGGGACACTGAAGCTTTCTTT | CSVGGWDTEAFF